The clone carrying this T cell receptor beta chain was seen repeatedly, ten times or more. Its cognate antigen is unknown. This entry comes from a study of molecular identifiers for immune sequencing clone quantification. TCRdb reprocessed the PCR reads with MiXCR, giving one entry per CDR3 protein. The table includes under 650,000 distinct CDR3 sequences, less than 20% detected once. Regarding the study as a whole: More than 97% of effector molecules, versus under 1% of naive-cell molecules, belonged to clones above 20 RNA copies.

The CDR3 is 13 residues long. Between the trimmed V and J ends, which lost 0 bases and 6 bases, there was a span of 9 bases. Per germline, CDR1 MGHRA and CDR2 YSYEKL. Based on a CD8+CD4-CCR7+CD45RA+ profile, naive CD8 T cells were sorted. The J gene is TRBJ2-7, the V gene TRBV4-1; D unclear. The sequencing sample was made of naive CD8+ T cells from blood, with Jurkat cell RNA spiked in. Subset specified: FACS-sorted CD8+CD4-CCR7+CD45RA+ naive T cells. This TCR derives from a human donor in good health. Some libraries in this study had Jurkat cell RNA spiked in. CDR3 sequence (DNA): TGCGCCAGCAGCCAAGAGTCAATGGGCGAGCAGTACTTC. Protein product: CASSQESMGEQYF.